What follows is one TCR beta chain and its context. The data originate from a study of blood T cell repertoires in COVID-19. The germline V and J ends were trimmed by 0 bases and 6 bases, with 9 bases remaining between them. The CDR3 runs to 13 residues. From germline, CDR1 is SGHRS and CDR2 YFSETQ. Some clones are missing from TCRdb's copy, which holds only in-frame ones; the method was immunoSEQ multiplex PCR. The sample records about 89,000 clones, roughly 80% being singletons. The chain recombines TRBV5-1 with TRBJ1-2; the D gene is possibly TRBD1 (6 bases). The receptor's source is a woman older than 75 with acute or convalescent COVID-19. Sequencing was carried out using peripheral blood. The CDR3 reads CASSLAGDNGYTF. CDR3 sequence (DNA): TGCGCCAGCAGCTTGGCCGGGGACAATGGCTACACCTTC.